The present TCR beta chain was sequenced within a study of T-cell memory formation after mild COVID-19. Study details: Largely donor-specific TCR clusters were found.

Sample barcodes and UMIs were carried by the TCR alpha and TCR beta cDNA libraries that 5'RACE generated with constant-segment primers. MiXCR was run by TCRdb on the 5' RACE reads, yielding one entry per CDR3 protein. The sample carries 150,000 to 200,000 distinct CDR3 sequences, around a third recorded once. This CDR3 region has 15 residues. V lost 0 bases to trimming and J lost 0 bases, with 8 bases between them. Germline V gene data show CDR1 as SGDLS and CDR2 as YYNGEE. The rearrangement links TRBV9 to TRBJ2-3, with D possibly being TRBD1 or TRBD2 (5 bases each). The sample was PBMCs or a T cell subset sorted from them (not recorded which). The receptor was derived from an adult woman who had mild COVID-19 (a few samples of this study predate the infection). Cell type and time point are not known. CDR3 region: CASSVAGGSTDTQYF. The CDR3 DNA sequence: TGTGCCAGCAGCGTAGCTGGGGGTAGCACAGATACGCAGTATTTT. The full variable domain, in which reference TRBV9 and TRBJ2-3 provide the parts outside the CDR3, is DSGVTQTPKHLITATGQRVTLRCSPRSGDLSVYWYQQSLDQGLQFLIQYYNGEERAKGNILERFSAQQFPDLHSELNLSSLELGDSALYFCASSVAGGSTDTQYFGPGTRLTVL.